This entry concerns a single T cell receptor (beta chain). This sample is drawn from a study of blood T cell repertoires in COVID-19. Assignment of participants to cohorts was predicated upon participant-reported clinical history. V was clipped by 0 bases and J by 4 bases; unmatched bases: 4. CDR1 and CDR2 (germline): SGHTA, FQGNSA. CDR3 length: 16 residues. Here immunoSEQ multiplex PCR was the method, and the copy in TCRdb shows in-frame clones only, minus some. The sample holds a few hundred thousand clones, around 87% seen once. The specimen sequenced was PBMCs or T cells enriched from blood (not recorded which). This chain uses TRBV7-2 with TRBJ2-3, with 10 bases lining up with TRBD2. The TCR originated in a woman in her 50s who had recovered from COVID-19. CDR3 sequence reads: CASSLALAGGSDTQYF. As DNA, the CDR3 is TGTGCCAGCAGCTTAGCGTTAGCGGGGGGATCAGATACGCAGTATTTT.